The 27 T cell receptor beta chains below were found in one sample sequenced in a study of vaccination and CD4 T cells after COVID-19. These receptors are not linked to any known antigen. Oncomine TCR Beta short-read sequencing was applied to DNA from cultured CD4+ T cells. TCRdb redid the calling of the PCR reads with MiXCR, one entry per CDR3 protein. The profile shows around 9,200 distinct CDR3 sequences, around 63% of them singletons. Treatment here: approximately 9-day PBMC culture with coronavirus spike peptide pools or control peptides (ViraFEST assay). The sequenced sample consisted of CD4+ T cells from blood, cultured in vitro. These receptors originate from a human donor who had recovered from COVID-19.

The V and J genes are TRBV7-2 and TRBJ2-3; D gene unclear. CDR1 is SGHTA and CDR2 is FQGNSA in the germline V gene. The CDR3 extends over 15 amino acids. Deletions cut 1 base from V and 0 bases from J, with 8 bases between. In DNA form, the CDR3 reads TGTGCCAGCAGCTTAGGGAGTGCTAGCACAGATACGCAGTATTTT. Translation gives CASSLGSASTDTQYF.

This clonotype has just a few counts. The chain links TRBV6-5 to TRBJ1-5, with 8 bases fitting TRBD1. From germline, CDR1 is MNHEY and CDR2 SVGAGI. This CDR3 comprises 14 residues. Trimming took 4 bases from V and 3 from J; bases not matched to a gene: 2. Written as DNA, the CDR3 is TGTGCCAGCAGTTCGGACAGGGTCAATCAGCCCCAGCATTTT. Its protein product is CASSSDRVNQPQHF.

The CDR3: CASSLGVSGRAISYEQYF. The CDR3 nucleotides read TGTGCCAGCAGCTTAGGAGTTAGCGGGAGGGCCATTAGTTACGAGCAGTACTTC. The chain has TRBV7-8 and TRBJ2-7; 11 bases are a match to TRBD2. The CDR3 contains 18 residues. With 1 base clipped from V and 4 bases from J, the junction kept 12 bases outside the gene matches. Per the germline V gene, CDR1 is SGHVS and CDR2 is FQNEAQ.

V usage is TRBV20-1 and J usage is TRBJ1-5; 10 bases align to TRBD1. The germline gives CDR1 DFQATT, CDR2 SNEGSKA (reference sequence). The CDR3 has 13 residues. V lost 7 bases, J lost 11 bases, and 11 bases stayed unmatched. Here the CDR3 reads CSGSGTGDRAQHF. The DNA of the CDR3 is TGCAGTGGCTCCGGGACAGGGGATAGGGCCCAGCATTTT.

The J gene is TRBJ2-5, the V gene TRBV28, with D perhaps matching TRBD1 (7 bases). The CDR3 runs to 15 residues. Per germline, CDR1 MDHEN and CDR2 SYDVKM. The V gene lost 3 bases and the J gene lost 5 bases, with 16 bases spanning the gap. The CDR3 loop is CASSLQGGQGETQYF. The CDR3 nucleotides read TGTGCCAGCAGTTTGCAGGGGGGACAAGGGGAGACCCAGTACTTC.

CDR3 protein: CSASGRTTYEQYF. The CDR3 DNA reads TGCAGTGCTAGCGGGCGGACTACCTACGAGCAGTACTTC. The rearrangement uses TRBV20-1 and TRBJ2-7, with D possibly matching TRBD2 (6 bases). Trimming removed 3 bases from V and 2 bases from J, with 11 bases in between. The V gene's germline CDR1 is DFQATT and CDR2 SNEGSKA (reference sequence). The CDR3 spans 13 residues.

This clonotype was seen only a few times. The rearrangement uses TRBV20-1 and TRBJ1-1; D is possibly TRBD1 (5 bases). Germline V lookup: CDR1 DFQATT, CDR2 SNEGSKA (reference sequence). V lost 5 bases to trimming and J lost 3 bases, with 16 bases between them. The CDR3 loop spans 14 amino acids. CDR3 coding DNA: TGCAGTGCTTGGGGAGGCGGGGGGGACACTGAAGCTTTCTTT. This sequence encodes CSAWGGGGDTEAFF.

Concerning this clonotype itself: Sequence at one end of the junction differs from germline and may be a read error. The chain combines TRBV7-7 with TRBJ2-1; 11 nucleotides agree with TRBD1. The CDR3 covers 14 residues. Looked up from germline, CDR1 is SSHAT and CDR2 is FNYEAQ (reference sequence). CDR3: CASSYGQGAGEQFF. The CDR3 DNA sequence: TGTGCTAGCAGCTATGGACAGGGGGCTGGTGAGCAGTTCTTC.

This clonotype occurred a few times. The chain uses TRBV6-1 and TRBJ1-5; D is undetermined. This CDR3 is built from 11 residues. Per the germline V gene, CDR1 is MNHNS and CDR2 is SASEGT. V gave up 8 bases and J gave up 3 bases, with 5 bases separating them. CDR3 DNA: TGTGCCAGCCGGGACAATCAGCCCCAGCATTTT. Translation: CASRDNQPQHF.

The chain combines TRBV7-2 with TRBJ1-1; maybe TRBD1 (6 bases). Trimming left V 5 bases short and J 0 bases short, with 10 bases between. Germline V gives CDR1 SGHTA, CDR2 FQGNSA. This CDR3 is built from 14 residues. This CDR3 reads CASSLTGLNTEAFF. CDR3 bases: TGTGCCAGCAGCCTAACAGGGTTGAACACTGAAGCTTTCTTT.

This chain joins TRBV20-1 and TRBJ1-1; D is uncertain. Trimming took 4 bases from V and 11 from J, leaving 11 bases between them. The germline V gene encodes CDR1 DFQATT and CDR2 SNEGSKA (reference sequence). This CDR3 is 10 amino acids long. The CDR3 protein is CSAKAGRAFF. CDR3 nucleotide sequence: TGCAGTGCTAAGGCAGGCCGGGCTTTCTTT.

The CDR3, as DNA: TGCAGTGCTAGAGACTGGACAGGGGATGGCTACACCTTC. It encodes CSARDWTGDGYTF. The rearrangement joins TRBV20-1 to TRBJ1-2; 9 positions match TRBD1. The CDR3 is made up of 13 amino acids. The ends lost 0 bases at V and 6 bases at J; junction bases unmatched: 2. The germline CDR1 and CDR2 sequences are DFQATT and SNEGSKA (reference sequence).

The V gene is TRBV20-1, the J gene TRBJ2-5; tentatively, D is TRBD1 (6 bases). The germline gives CDR1 DFQATT, CDR2 SNEGSKA (reference sequence). The CDR3 is made up of 14 amino acids. V was cut by 6 bases and J by 2 bases, with 16 bases left in between. The DNA for the CDR3 is TGCAGTGCCCCCGCCCGGGACACTCAAGAGACCCAGTACTTC. The encoded protein is CSAPARDTQETQYF.

This clonotype appeared once. Relative to the germline gene, one junction end is altered; a read error may explain this. The chain is built from TRBV28 and TRBJ1-1; D remains unclear. The germline CDR1 and CDR2 sequences are MDHEN and SYDVKM. The CDR3 totals 14 residues. CDR3 sequence (DNA): TGTGCCAGCAGCCTCGCGACCCGTTACACGGAAGCTTTCTTT. Its protein product is CASSLATRYTEAFF.

The chain links TRBV5-1 to TRBJ2-7; no reliable D call. Germline V gene data show CDR1 as SGHRS and CDR2 as YFSETQ. CDR3 length equals 12 residues. V was trimmed by 0 bases and J by 4 bases, leaving 5 bases between them. CDR3 DNA: TGCGCCAGCAGCTTGGACAGATACGAGCAGTACTTC. Encoded protein: CASSLDRYEQYF.

This sequence joins TRBV20-1 and TRBJ1-5; possible D gene TRBD1, 6 bases. This CDR3 is 13 amino acids long. The V gene's germline CDR1 is DFQATT and CDR2 SNEGSKA (reference sequence). Trimming removed 5 bases at V and 5 bases at J, with 13 bases between. CDR3 in DNA: TGCAGTGCTCGGACAGAGAGTGATCAGCCCCAGCATTTT. This gives the protein CSARTESDQPQHF.

In its sample, this clonotype was seen once. The chain links TRBV28 to TRBJ1-2, with D unresolved. The CDR3 covers 14 residues. CDR1 and CDR2 from the germline V gene are MDHEN and SYDVKM. The V gene lost 0 bases and the J gene lost 4 bases, with 9 bases spanning the gap. Here the CDR3 reads CASSLWAASYGYTF. For the CDR3, the DNA is TGTGCCAGCAGTTTATGGGCTGCCAGCTATGGCTACACCTTC.

V is TRBV20-1 and J is TRBJ2-7, with TRBD2 matching 7 bases. Trimming cost V 3 bases and J 2 bases; bases outside gene matches: 10. This CDR3 region has 15 residues. Per the germline V gene, CDR1 is DFQATT and CDR2 is SNEGSKA (reference sequence). The CDR3 bases are TGCAGTGCTAGGGTGGTAGCGGGCTTAACCTACGAGCAGTACTTC. Encoded protein: CSARVVAGLTYEQYF.

V gene TRBV7-2 combines with J gene TRBJ1-6; D unclear. From germline, CDR1 is SGHTA and CDR2 FQGNSA. V was shortened by 5 bases and J by 11 bases, with 13 bases between the two germline ends. CDR3 length: 13 residues. CDR3 sequence: CASSPDRSTPLHF. The CDR3 DNA follows: TGTGCCAGCAGCCCAGACCGGAGCACACCCCTCCACTTT.

V gene TRBV6-1 combines with J gene TRBJ1-2; 8 nucleotides agree with TRBD1. Losses at the gene ends were 6 bases for V and 7 bases for J; bases not matched to a gene: 13. There are 15 residues in the CDR3. The germline V gene has CDR1 MNHNS and CDR2 SASEGT. In nucleotides, the CDR3 is TGTGCCAGCAGCAAGGCGATGGCAGGGACAGGTGGCTACACCTTC. This translates into CASSKAMAGTGGYTF.

The J gene is TRBJ1-6, the V gene TRBV7-9, with D tentatively TRBD1 (5 bases). V lost 3 bases and J lost 13, with 10 bases in between. The CDR3 sequence is 12 residues long. Germline V gene data show CDR1 as SEHNR and CDR2 as FQNEAQ (reference sequence). CDR3 loop: CASSLKGSPLHF. The DNA of the CDR3 is TGTGCCAGCAGCTTGAAGGGGTCCCCCCTCCACTTT.

This chain links TRBV24-1 with TRBJ2-5; TRBD1 matches 7 bases. CDR3 size: 15 residues. V lost 4 bases, J lost 5 bases, and 9 bases stayed unmatched. Germline loops: CDR1 KGHDR, CDR2 SFDVKD. CDR3 residues: CATSDLDRWGETQYF. The CDR3 DNA reads as TGTGCCACCAGTGACCTGGACAGGTGGGGGGAGACCCAGTACTTC.

This clonotype was observed a single time. V usage is TRBV10-1 and J usage is TRBJ2-7, with a weak D call TRBD2 (5 bases). Germline assignment: CDR1 WNHNN and CDR2 SYGVQD (reference sequence). This CDR3 spans 14 amino acids. V was trimmed by 3 bases and J by 2 bases, leaving 11 bases between them. The CDR3 DNA is TGCGCCAGCAGTGACGTACGGGAAACCTACGAGCAGTACTTC. Translated, it gives CASSDVRETYEQYF.

The chain joins TRBV20-1 to TRBJ1-5; possible D gene TRBD1, 5 bases. V lost 6 bases and J 7 bases, leaving 19 bases between the germline ends. Germline CDR1 DFQATT, CDR2 SNEGSKA (reference sequence). This CDR3 contains 14 residues. The CDR3, as DNA: TGCAGTGCCACCACTAGGGCCAGGGCGCAGCCCCAGCATTTT. Translating it yields CSATTRARAQPQHF.

The chain links TRBV6-4 to TRBJ2-5, with TRBD1 as a possible D gene (6 bases). Germline CDR1 MRHNA, CDR2 SNTAGT. This CDR3 contains 16 residues. V lost 0 bases and J 4 bases, leaving 15 bases between the germline ends. CDR3 residues: CASSDSKGGRGETQYF. CDR3 DNA: TGTGCCAGCAGTGACTCGAAAGGGGGACGGGGAGAGACCCAGTACTTC.

The chain employs TRBV7-9 and TRBJ2-7; TRBD2 is a possible D gene (5 bases). The CDR3 is 15 amino acids. V was shortened by 5 bases and J by 6 bases, with 20 bases between the two germline ends. Per germline, CDR1 SEHNR and CDR2 FQNEAQ (reference sequence). The CDR3, as DNA: TGTGCCAGCAGCCGATTGAGGCGAGGGATTGGCGAGCAGTACTTC. Protein product: CASSRLRRGIGEQYF.

V gene TRBV5-5 combines with J gene TRBJ1-2; TRBD1 matches 7 bases. CDR3 size: 13 residues. J gave up 6 bases and V 2 bases, and 4 bases lay outside the gene matches. The V gene's germline CDR1 is SGHKS and CDR2 YYEKEE (reference sequence). CDR3 residues: CASSLGTDDGYTF. The CDR3 nucleotides are TGTGCCAGCAGCTTAGGGACAGACGATGGCTACACCTTC.